A selection of T cell receptor beta chains follows, all from one sample in a study of blood T cells in healthy people across ages. Each CDR3 protein is one row after TCRdb ran MiXCR on the 5' RACE reads. The sample has about 1,800,000 distinct CDR3 sequences, 28% seen once; the top ten hold about 7.7%. Sample: blood. These receptors originate from a woman aged 25 to 39 in good health. The CDR3 runs from the conserved cysteine through the conserved F or W. The order of the fields is J gene, V gene, clone size, D gene, CDR3 protein, CDR3 DNA. D genes are given only for firm matches. The size of a clone is reported for some rows only, either as once, few or many, or as a class for expanded clones.

J: TRBJ1-2; V: TRBV7-3; size: -; D: -; CDR3: CASSPNPGDGYTF; DNA: TGTGCCAGCAGCCCAAACCCAGGGGATGGCTACACCTTC
J: TRBJ2-4; V: TRBV9; size: -; D: -; CDR3: CASSVGIGVEQYF; DNA: TGTGCCAGCAGCGTAGGGATCGGAGTAGAGCAGTACTTC
J: TRBJ2-1; V: TRBV24-1; size: few; D: -; CDR3: CATSDRSLAPNNEQFF; DNA: TGTGCCACCAGTGATCGCTCGTTGGCCCCAAACAATGAGCAGTTCTTC
J: TRBJ2-3; V: TRBV7-2; size: -; D: TRBD2; CDR3: CASSHLAGGNTDTQYF; DNA: TGTGCCAGCAGCCACCTAGCGGGGGGGAATACAGATACGCAGTATTTT
J: TRBJ1-2; V: TRBV7-9; size: few; D: -; CDR3: CASSLANTYTF; DNA: TGTGCCAGCAGCTTAGCGAACACCTACACCTTC
J: TRBJ1-5; V: TRBV6-1; size: -; D: TRBD1; CDR3: CASIEPRPGQPNQPQHF; DNA: TGTGCCAGCATCGAACCTAGACCGGGACAGCCTAATCAGCCCCAGCATTTT
J: TRBJ2-1; V: TRBV5-1; size: few; D: -; CDR3: CASSFGTLDDEQFF; DNA: TGCGCCAGCAGCTTCGGGACGTTGGATGATGAGCAGTTCTTC
J: TRBJ2-7; V: TRBV7-9; size: many; D: -; CDR3: CASSRGYSNYEQYF; DNA: TGTGCCAGCAGCCGGGGATATTCTAACTACGAGCAGTACTTC
J: TRBJ1-2; V: TRBV6-6; size: few; D: TRBD1; CDR3: CASSYATGSVEGYTF; DNA: TGTGCCAGCAGTTACGCGACAGGGTCTGTGGAGGGCTACACCTTC
J: TRBJ2-1; V: TRBV4-2; size: -; D: -; CDR3: CASSPMEGSYNEQFF; DNA: TGTGCCAGCAGCCCCATGGAGGGGTCCTACAATGAGCAGTTCTTC